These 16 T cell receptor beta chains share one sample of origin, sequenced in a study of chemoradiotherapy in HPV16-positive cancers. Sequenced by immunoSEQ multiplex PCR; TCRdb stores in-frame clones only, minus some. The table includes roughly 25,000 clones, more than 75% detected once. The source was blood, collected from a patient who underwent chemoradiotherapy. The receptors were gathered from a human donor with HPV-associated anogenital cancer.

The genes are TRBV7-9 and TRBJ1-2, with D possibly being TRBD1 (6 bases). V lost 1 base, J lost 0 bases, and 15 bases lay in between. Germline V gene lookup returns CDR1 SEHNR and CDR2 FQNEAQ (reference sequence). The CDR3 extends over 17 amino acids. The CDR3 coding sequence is TGTGCCAGCAGCTTAGGCCAGGGGACTCCTTCTAACTATGGCTACACCTTC. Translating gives CASSLGQGTPSNYGYTF.

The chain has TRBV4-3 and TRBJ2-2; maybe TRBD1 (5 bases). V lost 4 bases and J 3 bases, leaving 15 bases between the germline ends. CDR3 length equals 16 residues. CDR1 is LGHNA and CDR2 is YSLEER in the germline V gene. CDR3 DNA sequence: TGCGCCAGCAGCCCATCCGGGCAGGGATACACCGGGGAGCTGTTTTTT. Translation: CASSPSGQGYTGELFF.

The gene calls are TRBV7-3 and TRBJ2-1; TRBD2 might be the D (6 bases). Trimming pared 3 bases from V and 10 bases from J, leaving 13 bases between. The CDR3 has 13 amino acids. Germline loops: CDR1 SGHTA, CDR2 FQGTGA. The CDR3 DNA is TGTGCCAGCAGCTTGGGGACTGCATGGGAGCAGTTCTTC. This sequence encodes CASSLGTAWEQFF.

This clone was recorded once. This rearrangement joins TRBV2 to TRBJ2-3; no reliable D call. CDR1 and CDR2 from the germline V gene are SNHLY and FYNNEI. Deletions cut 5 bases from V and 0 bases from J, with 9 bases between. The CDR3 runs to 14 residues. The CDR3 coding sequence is TGTGCCAGCAGTATGGGGTCGAGCACAGATACGCAGTATTTT. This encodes CASSMGSSTDTQYF.

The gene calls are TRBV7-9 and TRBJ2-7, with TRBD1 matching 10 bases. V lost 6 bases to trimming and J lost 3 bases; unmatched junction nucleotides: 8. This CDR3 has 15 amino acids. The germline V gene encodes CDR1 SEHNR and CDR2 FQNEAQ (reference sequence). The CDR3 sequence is CASRGQGSLYYEQYF. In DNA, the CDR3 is TGTGCCAGCAGGGGACAGGGGTCGTTATACTACGAGCAGTACTTC.

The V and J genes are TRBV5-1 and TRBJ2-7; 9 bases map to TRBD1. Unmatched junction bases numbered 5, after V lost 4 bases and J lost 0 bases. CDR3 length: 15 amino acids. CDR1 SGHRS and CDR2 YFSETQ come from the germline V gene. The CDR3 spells CASSQDRGSSYEQYF. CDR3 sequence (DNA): TGCGCCAGCAGCCAGGACAGGGGTAGCTCCTACGAGCAGTACTTC.

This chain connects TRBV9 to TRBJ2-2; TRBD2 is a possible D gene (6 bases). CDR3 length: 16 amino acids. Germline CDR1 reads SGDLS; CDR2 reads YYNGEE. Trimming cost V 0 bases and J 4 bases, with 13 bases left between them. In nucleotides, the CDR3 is TGTGCCAGCAGCGTAGCGGTGGGGAGGAGCACCGGGGAGCTGTTTTTT. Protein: CASSVAVGRSTGELFF.

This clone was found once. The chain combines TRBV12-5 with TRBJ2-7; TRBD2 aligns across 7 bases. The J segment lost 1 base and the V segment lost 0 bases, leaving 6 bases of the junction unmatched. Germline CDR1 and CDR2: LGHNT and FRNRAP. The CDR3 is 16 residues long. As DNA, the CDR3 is TGTGCTAGTGGTTTGGTACCGACTAGCCGATCCTACGAGCAGTACTTC. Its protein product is CASGLVPTSRSYEQYF.

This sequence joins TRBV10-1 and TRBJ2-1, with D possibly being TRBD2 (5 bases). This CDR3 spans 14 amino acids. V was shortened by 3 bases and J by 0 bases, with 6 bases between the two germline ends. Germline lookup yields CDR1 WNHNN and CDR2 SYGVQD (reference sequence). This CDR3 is CASSDRDSYNEQFF. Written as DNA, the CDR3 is TGCGCCAGCAGTGACCGGGACTCCTACAATGAGCAGTTCTTC.

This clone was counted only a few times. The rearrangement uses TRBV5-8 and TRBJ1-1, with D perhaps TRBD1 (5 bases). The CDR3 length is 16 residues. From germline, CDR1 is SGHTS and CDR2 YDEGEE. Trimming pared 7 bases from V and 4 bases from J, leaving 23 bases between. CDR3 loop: CASGGRGGSVGTEAFF. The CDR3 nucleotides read TGTGCCAGCGGAGGGAGGGGCGGCTCGGTCGGCACTGAAGCTTTCTTT. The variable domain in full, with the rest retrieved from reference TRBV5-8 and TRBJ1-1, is EAGVTQSPTHLIKTRGQQATLRCSPISGHTSVYWYQQALGLGLQFLLWYDEGEERNRGNFPPRFSGRQFPNYSSELNVNALELEDSALYLCASGGRGGSVGTEAFFGQGTRLTVV.

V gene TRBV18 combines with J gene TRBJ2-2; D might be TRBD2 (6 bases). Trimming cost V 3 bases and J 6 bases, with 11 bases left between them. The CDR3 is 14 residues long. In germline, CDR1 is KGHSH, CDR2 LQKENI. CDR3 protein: CASSPARGSGELFF. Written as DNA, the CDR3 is TGTGCCAGCTCACCGGCTCGGGGGTCCGGGGAGCTGTTTTTT.

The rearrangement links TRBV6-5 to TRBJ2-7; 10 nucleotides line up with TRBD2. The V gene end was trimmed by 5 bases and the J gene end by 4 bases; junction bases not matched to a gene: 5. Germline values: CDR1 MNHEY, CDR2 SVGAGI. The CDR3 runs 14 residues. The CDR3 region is CASSVASGSYEQYF. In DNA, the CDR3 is TGTGCCAGCAGTGTCGCTAGCGGGAGTTACGAGCAGTACTTC.

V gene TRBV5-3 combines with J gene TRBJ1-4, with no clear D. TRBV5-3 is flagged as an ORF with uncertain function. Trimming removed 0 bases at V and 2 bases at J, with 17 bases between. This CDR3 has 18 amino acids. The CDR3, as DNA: TGTGCCAGAAGCTTGGGGAGCGTGCGGGGTCCGACTAATGAAAAACTGTTTTTT. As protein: CARSLGSVRGPTNEKLFF.

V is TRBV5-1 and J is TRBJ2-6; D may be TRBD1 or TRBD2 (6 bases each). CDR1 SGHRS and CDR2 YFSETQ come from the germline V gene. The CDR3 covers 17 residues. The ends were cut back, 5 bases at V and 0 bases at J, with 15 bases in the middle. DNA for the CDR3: TGCGCCAGCAGGACGGGGGACATGAGCTCTGGGGCCAACGTCCTGACTTTC. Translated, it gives CASRTGDMSSGANVLTF.

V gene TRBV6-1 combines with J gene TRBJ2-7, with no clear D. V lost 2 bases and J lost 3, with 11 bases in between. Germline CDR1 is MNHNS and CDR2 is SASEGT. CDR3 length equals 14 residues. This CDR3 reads CASSEIIGSYEQYF. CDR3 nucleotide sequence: TGTGCCAGCAGTGAAATTATAGGCAGCTACGAGCAGTACTTC.

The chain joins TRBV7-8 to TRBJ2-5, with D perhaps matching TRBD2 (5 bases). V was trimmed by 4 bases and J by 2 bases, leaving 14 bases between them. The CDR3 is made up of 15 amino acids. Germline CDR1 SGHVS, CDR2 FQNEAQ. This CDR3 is CASSYPFGIQETQYF. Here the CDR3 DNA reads TGTGCCAGCAGCTATCCGTTCGGGATACAAGAGACCCAGTACTTC.